The clone carrying this T cell receptor beta chain showed up many times. Its antigen is currently unknown. The record originates from a study of response to subunit inactivated influenza vaccine. A single record per CDR3 protein comes from TCRdb applying MiXCR to the RT-PCR reads. The table records more than 400,000 distinct CDR3 sequences, around 7.7% of them present only once. The germline V gene encodes CDR1 MNHEY and CDR2 SVGEGT. V lost 0 bases to trimming and J lost 3 bases, with 12 bases between them. CDR3 size: 16 residues. Study-level points and caveats: The authors offered the suggestion that each seasonal influenza vaccination recruits few new T cells.

Sequenced material: PBMCs from blood, taken around 25 months after vaccination. The chain links TRBV6-2 or TRBV6-3 to TRBJ2-1; tentative D call: TRBD1 (6 bases). The sequence came from a man between 50 and 75 years old who received an inactivated influenza vaccine. CDR3 loop: CASSYSRDTLYNEQFF. The CDR3 DNA reads as TGTGCCAGCAGTTACTCGAGGGACACTCTCTACAATGAGCAGTTCTTC.